This is a list of T cell receptor beta chains from one sample in a study of blood T cell repertoires in COVID-19. The repertoire was sequenced with immunoSEQ multiplex PCR; TCRdb's copy has only in-frame clones and lacks some. Seen here are about 62,000 clones, around four fifths observed once, and the top ten hold roughly 6.8%. Specimen: peripheral blood. The origin of the receptors is a human donor in a cohort sampled during active COVID-19. Each CDR3 is given with its conserved first and last residue. Fields, in order: J gene, V gene, clone size, D gene, CDR3 protein, CDR3 DNA. D genes are given only for firm matches. Clone sizes are given selectively: once, few, many, or a class where the clone is expanded.

TRBJ1-3,TRBV6-5,-,-,CASSYSRLRTGNTIYF,TGTGCCAGCAGTTACTCGAGGCTCCGGACTGGAAACACCATATATTTT
TRBJ1-2,TRBV12-3/TRBV12-4,-,TRBD1,CASSLGTGAGYTF,TGTGCCAGCAGTTTGGGGACAGGGGCTGGCTACACCTTC
TRBJ2-7,TRBV5-8,-,-,CASSLGHGSYEQYF,TGTGCCAGCAGCTTGGGACACGGCTCCTACGAGCAGTACTTC
TRBJ1-2,TRBV6-5,-,-,CASSYALGQGGYTF,TGTGCCAGCAGTTATGCCCTAGGACAAGGGGGCTACACCTTC
TRBJ2-5,TRBV5-1,-,-,CASSLSPGGETQYF,TGCGCCAGCAGCTTGTCCCCCGGGGGAGAGACCCAGTACTTC
TRBJ2-2,TRBV6-6,-,-,CASSYSSVTGELFF,TGTGCCAGCAGTTACTCGTCGGTGACCGGGGAGCTGTTTTTT
TRBJ1-3,TRBV19,once,-,CASREAMSSGNTIYF,TGTGCCAGCAGGGAGGCAATGAGCTCTGGAAACACCATATATTTT
TRBJ2-4,TRBV4-2,-,TRBD1,CASSQDGNRDRGRTKNIQYF,TGTGCCAGCAGCCAAGACGGGAATCGGGACAGGGGGAGAACCAAAAACATTCAGTACTTC
TRBJ1-6,TRBV2,-,TRBD1,CASRGGTGASPLHF,TGTGCCAGCAGAGGGGGGACAGGGGCATCACCCCTCCACTTT
TRBJ2-3,TRBV10-2,-,TRBD2,CASSVGLAVTDTQYF,TGCGCCAGCAGTGTTGGGCTAGCGGTCACAGATACGCAGTATTTT
TRBJ1-2,TRBV4-1,once,-,CASSLRGQEFDYGYTF,TGCGCCAGCAGCCTCCGAGGGCAGGAGTTCGACTATGGCTACACCTTC
TRBJ1-2,TRBV19,-,TRBD1,CASSIVGGGGYTF,TGTGCCAGTAGTATTGTAGGGGGCGGTGGCTACACCTTC
TRBJ1-2,TRBV30,once,-,CAWRDPGGPDYGYTF,TGTGCCTGGAGGGACCCCGGGGGGCCCGACTATGGCTACACCTTC
TRBJ1-1,TRBV19,-,-,CASSTTGWNTEAFF,TGTGCCAGTAGTACTACAGGGTGGAACACTGAAGCTTTCTTT
TRBJ1-5,TRBV30,-,TRBD1,CAWSDRRGGRNQPQHF,TGTGCCTGGAGTGACCGCCGAGGGGGCCGCAATCAGCCCCAGCATTTT
TRBJ2-7,TRBV7-8,once,TRBD1,CASSLDPRDRYYEQYF,TGTGCCAGCAGCTTAGATCCTCGGGACAGGTACTACGAGCAGTACTTC
TRBJ1-2,TRBV6-5,-,TRBD1,CASTELTGGPWGYTF,TGTGCCAGCACCGAACTAACAGGGGGCCCCTGGGGCTACACCTTC
TRBJ2-3,TRBV6-5,-,-,CASSYLFARGMDTQYF,TGTGCCAGCAGTTATCTCTTCGCGAGGGGGATGGATACGCAGTATTTT
TRBJ2-1,TRBV12-3/TRBV12-4,few,-,CASNRDSYNEQFF,TGTGCCAGCAATCGGGACTCCTACAATGAGCAGTTCTTC
TRBJ1-2,TRBV3-1/TRBV3-2,-,-,CASSQLRDNYGYTF,TGTGCCAGCAGCCAGCTCAGGGATAACTATGGCTACACCTTC
TRBJ2-5,TRBV7-8,-,-,CASTSRTVRETQYF,TGTGCCAGCACTTCCAGGACAGTCAGAGAGACCCAGTACTTC
TRBJ2-1,TRBV5-1,-,TRBD2,CASTPGGLANNEQFF,TGCGCCAGCACGCCCGGGGGACTAGCCAACAATGAGCAGTTCTTC
TRBJ1-6,TRBV6-5,-,-,CASSTRRGNSPLHF,TGTGCCAGCAGTACAAGGCGGGGAAATTCACCCCTCCACTTT
TRBJ1-2,TRBV19,-,TRBD1,CASTARGDRALYGYTF,TGTGCCAGTACTGCGCGTGGAGACAGGGCCCTCTATGGCTACACCTTC
TRBJ1-6,TRBV6-1,-,TRBD1,CASSGSRDRDWSSYNSPLHF,TGTGCCAGCAGTGGTAGCCGGGACAGGGATTGGAGCTCCTATAATTCACCCCTCCACTTT
TRBJ2-1,TRBV7-3,medium-sized,-,CASSLRRGPYNEQFF,TGTGCCAGCAGCTTAAGACGAGGGCCTTACAATGAGCAGTTCTTC
TRBJ1-6,TRBV15,few,TRBD1,CATSRNGQGNSPLHF,TGTGCCACCAGCAGAAACGGACAGGGGAATTCACCCCTCCACTTT
TRBJ1-6,TRBV7-6,few,-,CASSMGQGWRSPLHF,TGTGCCAGCAGCATGGGACAAGGTTGGCGTTCACCCCTCCACTTT
TRBJ2-2,TRBV5-1,few,-,CASSLVSGGELFF,TGCGCCAGCAGCTTGGTATCCGGCGGGGAGCTGTTTTTT
TRBJ2-3,TRBV5-6,-,TRBD1,CASSQNRDRGQGDTQYF,TGTGCCAGCAGCCAAAACCGGGACAGGGGGCAAGGAGATACGCAGTATTTT
TRBJ2-7,TRBV5-6,-,-,CASSLSGTYEQYF,TGTGCCAGCAGCTTGTCGGGGACCTACGAGCAGTACTTC
TRBJ1-2,TRBV5-4,-,-,CASSFPQGNYGYTF,TGTGCCAGCAGCTTCCCACAGGGAAACTATGGCTACACCTTC
TRBJ2-2,TRBV4-1,-,-,CASRGGIRAGAGELFF,TGCGCCAGCAGGGGGGGGATCAGGGCAGGGGCCGGGGAGCTGTTTTTT
TRBJ1-1,TRBV7-6,-,-,CASSPRGGRTNTEAFF,TGTGCCAGCAGTCCTCGGGGGGGGCGCACGAACACTGAAGCTTTCTTT
TRBJ2-3,TRBV7-9,-,-,CASSPRASKGTDTQYF,TGTGCCAGCAGCCCCCGGGCTAGCAAGGGCACAGATACGCAGTATTTT
TRBJ2-7,TRBV5-1,-,-,CASSLVAGTLSYEQYF,TGCGCCAGCAGCTTGGTAGCTGGGACTCTTTCCTACGAGCAGTACTTC
TRBJ1-2,TRBV27,-,-,CASAPRGGVDGYTF,TGTGCCAGCGCCCCCCGGGGGGGGGTCGATGGCTACACCTTC
TRBJ2-7,TRBV11-2,-,TRBD2,CASSPGFGRGGPYEQYF,TGTGCCAGCAGCCCTGGGTTCGGCCGGGGAGGGCCCTACGAGCAGTACTTC
TRBJ1-1,TRBV10-1,once,TRBD1,CASSGTGKITEAFF,TGCGCCAGCAGTGGGACAGGGAAGATCACTGAAGCTTTCTTT
TRBJ2-2,TRBV7-8,-,TRBD1,CASSLTLAGGTGELFF,TGTGCCAGCAGCTTAACACTGGCAGGGGGCACCGGGGAGCTGTTTTTT
TRBJ2-5,TRBV7-6,-,TRBD1,CASSLLGQGQTQYF,TGTGCCAGCAGCCTTTTAGGACAGGGACAGACCCAGTACTTC
TRBJ2-3,TRBV19,-,TRBD2,CASSIRKTSGIATDTQYF,TGTGCCAGTAGTATTCGAAAGACTAGCGGGATCGCGACAGATACGCAGTATTTT